These 14 T cell receptor beta chains came from one sample sequenced in a study of T-cell reconstitution after alpha-beta-depleted transplantation in children. Construction of the TCRbeta library involved unique molecular identifiers. TCRdb independently ran MiXCR on the PCR reads; one entry per CDR3 protein. In the table there are under 350,000 distinct CDR3 sequences, 9.9% of which are singletons. Here the sequenced sample was PBMCs from the stem cell graft donor, taken from the stem cell graft. These receptor sequences come from a human donor who donated a stem cell graft to a child with SCID.

This clonotype was seen more than once but under ten times. This chain links TRBV7-2 with TRBJ2-5; the D gene is possibly TRBD1 (5 bases). Deletions cut 3 bases from V and 5 bases from J, with 16 bases between. This CDR3 spans 15 amino acids. Germline CDR1 SGHTA, CDR2 FQGNSA. The CDR3 nucleotides read TGTGCCAGCAGCTTGTGGACAAGGCCCACGGAGACCCAGTACTTC. This sequence encodes CASSLWTRPTETQYF.

This clonotype was detected ten times or more. The V call is TRBV10-3, the J call TRBJ1-5; a weak D match, TRBD1 (6 bases). Trimming took 5 bases from V and 7 from J, leaving 12 bases between them. The CDR3 has 13 residues. Germline-derived CDR1 and CDR2 are ENHRY and SYGVKD. The CDR3 region is CAISLQGGQPQHF. The CDR3 bases are TGTGCCATCAGTTTACAGGGTGGGCAGCCCCAGCATTTT.

The rearrangement uses TRBV2 and TRBJ2-5; TRBD1 matches 9 bases. The CDR3 extends over 13 amino acids. Losses at the gene ends were 7 bases for V and 6 bases for J; bases not matched to a gene: 6. Germline V gives CDR1 SNHLY, CDR2 FYNNEI. Here the CDR3 DNA reads TGTGCCAGCATGGTACAGGGGGCGAAGACCCAGTACTTC. This encodes CASMVQGAKTQYF.

This clonotype appeared a few times. The rearrangement links TRBV6-2 or TRBV6-3 to TRBJ2-5; 7 nucleotides agree with TRBD1. Trimming cost V 7 bases and J 1 base; bases outside gene matches: 9. The CDR3 extends over 15 amino acids. Per the germline V gene, CDR1 is MNHEY and CDR2 is SVGEGT. The DNA for the CDR3 is TGTGCCAGCACCTCACTCCGGGACAGCCAAGAGACCCAGTACTTC. This codes for CASTSLRDSQETQYF.

This clonotype was counted ten times or more. The gene calls are TRBV12-3 or TRBV12-4 and TRBJ2-1; D remains unclear. This CDR3 is built from 14 residues. V was trimmed by 5 bases and J by 4 bases, leaving 12 bases between them. The CDR3 sequence: CASSPNRDYNEQFF. The CDR3 nucleotides are TGTGCCAGCAGTCCTAATAGGGATTACAATGAGCAGTTCTTC.

This clonotype occurred a few times. The CDR3 DNA is TGCAGTGCTAGGGCACAACAGGGTCAGCCCCAGCATTTT. Amino acids: CSARAQQGQPQHF. The rearrangement joins TRBV20-1 to TRBJ1-5; maybe TRBD1 (6 bases). This CDR3 has 13 amino acids. Trimming took off 3 bases at V and 6 bases at J, with 12 bases between the two ends. Germline V CDR1 and CDR2: DFQATT, SNEGSKA (reference sequence).

V gene TRBV5-1 combines with J gene TRBJ2-1; 9 bases fit TRBD2. Looked up from germline, CDR1 is SGHRS and CDR2 is YFSETQ. The J segment lost 0 bases and the V segment lost 7 bases, leaving 14 bases of the junction unmatched. The CDR3 is 18 amino acids. This chain's CDR3 is CASSTRRGGGDSYNEQFF. In DNA form, the CDR3 reads TGCGCCAGCTCGACTAGGAGGGGCGGGGGGGACTCCTACAATGAGCAGTTCTTC.

Only a few counts were recorded for this clonotype. This chain joins TRBV20-1 and TRBJ2-7; D might be TRBD2 (5 bases). With 1 base removed from V and 0 bases from J, the gap between germline ends came to 7 bases. CDR3 length: 13 residues. The germline V gene encodes CDR1 DFQATT and CDR2 SNEGSKA (reference sequence). In nucleotides, the CDR3 is TGCAGTGCTAGAGGAGGGTACTCCTACGAGCAGTACTTC. As protein: CSARGGYSYEQYF.

V usage is TRBV12-3 or TRBV12-4 and J usage is TRBJ1-1; D might be TRBD1 (5 bases). The CDR3 has 12 residues. Trimming removed 5 bases at V and 5 bases at J, with 9 bases between. The CDR3 protein is CASSRDGTEAFF. In nucleotides, the CDR3 is TGTGCCAGCAGTAGGGACGGTACTGAAGCTTTCTTT.

This clonotype has more than one count but fewer than ten. The V gene is TRBV5-1, the J gene TRBJ2-3, with TRBD1 identical over 9 bases. This CDR3 is built from 15 residues. Germline CDR1 is SGHRS and CDR2 is YFSETQ. V trimming: 4 bases; J trimming: 6 bases; junction bases outside the gene matches: 9. The CDR3 reads CASSLPGQGSDTQYF. The CDR3 coding sequence is TGCGCCAGCAGCCTTCCGGGACAGGGTTCCGATACGCAGTATTTT.

The V call is TRBV5-1, the J call TRBJ2-1, with D unclear. Trimming removed 0 bases from V and 2 bases from J, with 12 bases in between. Germline-derived CDR1 and CDR2 are SGHRS and YFSETQ. The CDR3 is 16 residues long. The CDR3 region is CASSLEWGGTYNEQFF. CDR3 nucleotides: TGCGCCAGCAGCTTGGAGTGGGGTGGCACCTACAATGAGCAGTTCTTC.

As regards this clonotype: One end of the junction fails to match germline, which may point to a read error. V usage is TRBV6-1 and J usage is TRBJ1-6, with 8 bases that match TRBD1. In germline, CDR1 is MNHNS, CDR2 SASEGT. The CDR3 is 13 residues long. In DNA form, the CDR3 reads TGTGCCAGCAGGGGACAGGCAAATTCGCCCCTCCACTTT. Translation: CASRGQANSPLHF.

For this clonotype: A read error may account for a junction end that differs from germline. The rearrangement links TRBV12-3 or TRBV12-4 to TRBJ1-5; the D is unclear. This CDR3 comprises 16 residues. The CDR3 nucleotides are TGTGCCAGCACACACTATGGCCGACAACGCAATCAGCCCCACCATTTT. Amino acid sequence: CASTHYGRQRNQPHHF.

In regard to this clonotype: The CDR3 carries no conserved terminal phenylalanine or tryptophan, so it likely arises from a read error. This chain links TRBV5-1 with TRBJ1-1; a possible D gene is TRBD1 (5 bases). Germline CDR1 and CDR2: SGHRS and YFSETQ. CDR3 length: 16 residues. Trimming pared 3 bases from V and 1 base from J, leaving 16 bases between. CDR3 DNA: TGCGCCAGCAGCTCATACAGGTCCTACGAGAACACTGAAGCTTTCCTT. The encoded protein is CASSSYRSYENTEAFL.